The next 14 T cell receptor beta chains were all read from a single sample in a study of molecular identifiers for immune sequencing clone quantification (dated by TCRdb to the late 2010s). The method was PCR. Instrument used: NextSeq 500. The public reads were reprocessed in TCRdb via fastp at Q25 and MiXCR, keeping in-frame beta chains. Every entry covers one CDR3 protein and lists the most common genes and DNA from its rows. The sample table shows approximately 320,000 distinct CDR3 sequences, and roughly a quarter are seen once. About 0.73% of the sample lies in the top ten. The sample comprised naive CD8+ T cells from blood, with Jurkat cell RNA spiked in. The intended sense of this specimen's cell subset or site label: FACS-sorted CD8+CD4-CCR7+CD45RA+ naive T cells. These receptors originate from a human donor in good health. Some libraries in this study had Jurkat cell RNA spiked in.

In DNA, the CDR3 is TGTGCCCGCTTGACGAGTGACTGGGACAGCTCTGGAAACACCATATATTTT. This encodes CARLTSDWDSSGNTIYF. The chain has TRBV6-2 or TRBV6-3 and TRBJ1-3; 7 nucleotides agree with TRBD1. Per germline, CDR1 MNHEY and CDR2 SVGEGT. This CDR3 region has 17 residues. V shed 11 bases, J shed 0 bases, and the junction held 16 bases outside the gene matches.

The chain combines TRBV27 with TRBJ1-2; no definite D call. CDR3 length: 15 residues. Germline V lookup: CDR1 MNHEY, CDR2 SMNVEV (reference sequence). V dropped 5 bases and J dropped 2 bases, with 15 bases sitting between them. The CDR3 nucleotides read TGTGCCAGCAGTCCGTCCGCGGAACTCAACTATGGCTACACCTTC. Its protein is CASSPSAELNYGYTF.

This sequence joins TRBV5-3 and TRBJ2-7, with no clear D. TRBV5-3 is sorted into the ORF group, with uncertain function. The CDR3 contains 15 residues. V dropped 8 bases and J dropped 2 bases, with 20 bases sitting between them. The CDR3 spells CASSPGKDPTYEQYF. Written as DNA, the CDR3 is TGTGCCAGCAGCCCAGGAAAAGACCCAACCTACGAGCAGTACTTC.

Turning to this clonotype: A read error is possible here, since a much larger clone lies one base away. J is TRBJ2-3 and V is TRBV7-9; D is perhaps TRBD1 (5 bases). The CDR3 contains 17 residues. Germline CDR1 SEHNR, CDR2 FQNEAQ (reference sequence). Trimming took off 1 base at V and 6 bases at J, with 20 bases between the two ends. The CDR3 DNA follows: TGTGCCAGCAGCTTAGTGTCAGCGATATCAAACAGGGATACGCAGTATTTT. Translating it yields CASSLVSAISNRDTQYF. The entire variable domain, with the rest obtained from reference TRBV7-9 and TRBJ2-3, is as follows: DTGVSQNPRHKITKRGQNVTFRCDPISEHNRLYWYRQTLGQGPEFLTYFQNEAQLEKSRLLSDRFSAERPKGSFSTLEIQRTEQGDSAMYLCASSLVSAISNRDTQYFGPGTRLTVL.

This clonotype occurred a few times. V and J are TRBV12-5 and TRBJ2-5; 7 nucleotides agree with TRBD1. The ends lost 1 base at V and 5 bases at J; junction bases unmatched: 10. CDR1 and CDR2 from the germline V gene are LGHNT and FRNRAP. This CDR3 has 16 residues. CDR3 amino acids: CASGLALTGTEETQYF. As DNA, the CDR3 is TGTGCTAGTGGTTTGGCTTTAACCGGGACAGAGGAGACCCAGTACTTC.

To note about this clonotype: Since a much larger clone is just one base distant, this may be a read error. This chain uses TRBV29-1 with TRBJ2-7; D may be TRBD1 (5 bases). The CDR3 extends over 15 amino acids. Trimming took 0 bases from V and 3 from J, leaving 15 bases between them. Per the germline V gene, CDR1 is SQVTM and CDR2 is ANQGSEA. The CDR3 region has the DNA TGCAGCGTTGAAGATTTAGGGGTAGGAAACTACGAGCAGTACTTC. This codes for CSVEDLGVGNYEQYF.

This clonotype was counted a few times. The J gene is TRBJ2-3, the V gene TRBV9; 10 nucleotides agree with TRBD2. The germline CDR1 and CDR2 sequences are SGDLS and YYNGEE. The V and J ends lost 3 bases and 2 bases, in that order; junction bases with no gene match: 3. The CDR3 totals 15 residues. The chain's CDR3 is CASSAGTSDTDTQYF. The CDR3, as DNA: TGTGCCAGCAGCGCCGGGACTAGCGACACAGATACGCAGTATTTT.

This clonotype was detected only a few times. V usage is TRBV29-1 and J usage is TRBJ2-7; 8 nucleotides line up with TRBD2. This CDR3 contains 17 residues. With 8 bases clipped from V and 1 base from J, the junction kept 19 bases outside the gene matches. Germline CDR1 and CDR2: SQVTM and ANQGSEA. The CDR3 DNA reads TGCAGCATCCAAACGTGGGCTAGCGGGTCACTTTCCTACGAGCAGTACTTC. Its translation: CSIQTWASGSLSYEQYF.

This clonotype was recorded many times. This chain's CDR3 is CASSSVNTEAFF. In DNA form, the CDR3 reads TGTGCCAGCAGCTCCGTCAACACTGAAGCTTTCTTT. The chain links TRBV11-2 to TRBJ1-1; no clear D. V lost 4 bases to trimming and J lost 2 bases, with 5 bases between them. Germline loops: CDR1 SGHAT, CDR2 FQNNGV. CDR3 length: 12 residues.

Of note for this clonotype: A read error may be the cause here, since a much bigger clone is one base away. The V and J genes are TRBV4-3 and TRBJ2-7, with 9 bases matching TRBD1. The CDR3 extends over 15 amino acids. Germline CDR1 LGHNA, CDR2 YSLEER. CDR3 sequence (DNA): TGCGCCAGCTGCCAGCGCGGGACAGGGATCAACGAGCAGTACTTC. Amino acid sequence: CASCQRGTGINEQYF.

This clonotype was counted ten times or more. The chain is built from TRBV19 and TRBJ1-5; maybe TRBD1 (6 bases). Germline V gene lookup returns CDR1 LNHDA and CDR2 SQIVND (reference sequence). The CDR3 length is 18 residues. Trimming left V 4 bases short and J 3 bases short, with 22 bases between. The CDR3: CASSTYREISTVNQPQHF. The CDR3 DNA follows: TGTGCCAGTAGTACCTACAGGGAAATTAGCACTGTCAATCAGCCCCAGCATTTT.

The chain links TRBV13 to TRBJ2-1, with 9 nucleotides matching TRBD2. Germline loops: CDR1 PRHDT, CDR2 FYEKMQ (reference sequence). After removal of 0 bases from V and 4 bases from J, the junction contained 16 bases not matched to a gene. The CDR3 is 20 residues long. The CDR3 region has the DNA TGTGCCAGCAGCTTAGGAGCCACCCCCGGACTAGCGATTCGTTACAATGAGCAGTTCTTC. Translating it yields CASSLGATPGLAIRYNEQFF.

The chain uses TRBV5-6 and TRBJ1-1; 8 bases fit TRBD1. The CDR3 length is 15 residues. Germline lookup yields CDR1 SGHDT and CDR2 YYEEEE. V shed 4 bases and J 6 bases; nucleotides not matched to a gene: 11. CDR3 DNA: TGTGCCAGCAGCCAACAGGGGGACCCGTGGCCTGAAGCTTTCTTT. This encodes CASSQQGDPWPEAFF.

A few counts support this clonotype. The chain couples TRBV7-6 to TRBJ1-1, with D hard to call. The germline CDR1 and CDR2 sequences are SGHVS and FNYEAQ. Trimming took 1 base from V and 4 from J, leaving 7 bases between them. The CDR3 runs to 13 residues. The CDR3 coding sequence is TGTGCCAGCAGCTTAGGCAAGGTCACTGAAGCTTTCTTT. Translated: CASSLGKVTEAFF.